The sequence of this TCR beta chain was determined in a study of cytomegalovirus exposure and HLA in healthy donors. The study, taken as a whole, reports: In presence/absence analyses, roughly uniform sequencing depth across donors was assumed. Upon later analysis, TCR association rates were observed to vary by HLA locus, being highest for DRB1 and lowest for HLA-C.

About this clone itself: Its cognate antigen is unknown.

The PCR was carried out with 60 Vbeta primers and 13 Jbeta primers. Sequencing was performed with immunoSEQ multiplex PCR; in TCRdb, only in-frame clones are kept and a portion is missing. The repertoire holds 150,000 to 200,000 clones, with roughly 80% as singletons. Germline V CDR1 and CDR2: LGHNA, YNFKEQ. The V end lost 1 base, the J end lost 3 bases, and 10 bases lay between the germline ends. The CDR3 is 14 residues long. The chain employs TRBV4-2 and TRBJ2-7; D gene uncertain. The specimen was PBMCs. The source of this sequence is a male donor in good health and CMV-seronegative. CDR3 coding DNA: TGTGCCAGCAGCCAAGGCAGATCCGACTACGAGCAGTACTTC. This gives the protein CASSQGRSDYEQYF.